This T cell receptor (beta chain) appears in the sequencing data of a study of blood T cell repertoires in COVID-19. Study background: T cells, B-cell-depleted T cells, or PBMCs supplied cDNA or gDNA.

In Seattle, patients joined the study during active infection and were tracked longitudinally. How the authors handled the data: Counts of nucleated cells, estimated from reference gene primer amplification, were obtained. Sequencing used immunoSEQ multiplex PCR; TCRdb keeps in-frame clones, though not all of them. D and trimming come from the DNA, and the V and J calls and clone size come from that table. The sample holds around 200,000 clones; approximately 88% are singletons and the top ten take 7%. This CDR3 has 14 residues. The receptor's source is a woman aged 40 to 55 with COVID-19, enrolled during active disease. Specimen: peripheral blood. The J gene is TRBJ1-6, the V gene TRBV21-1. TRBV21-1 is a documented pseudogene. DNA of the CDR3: TGTGCCAGCCGGCACGGGGCCTATAATTCACCCCTCCACTTT. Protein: CASRHGAYNSPLHF.